One and the same sample provided the 15 T cell receptor beta chains below, sequenced in a study of T cells in Graves' hyperthyroidism and ophthalmopathy. Researchers amplified the TCR beta CDR3 regions from RNA transcripts. The HTBI set primed first-round TCR CDR3 RT-PCR. TCRdb recomputed calls from the multiplex PCR reads with MiXCR, one row per CDR3 protein. The sample holds about 560,000 distinct CDR3 sequences, 16% seen once. Sequencing was done on a sample of blood. These receptors came from a woman between 18 and 29 years old with Graves' hyperthyroidism.

About this clonotype itself: This may be a read error, as it is one base from a much larger clone. The chain joins TRBV5-1 to TRBJ2-1; the D gene could be TRBD1 or TRBD2 (5 bases each). The germline V and J ends were trimmed by 1 base and 6 bases, with 17 bases remaining between them. This CDR3 has 16 amino acids. Germline values: CDR1 SGHRS, CDR2 YFSETQ. The DNA of the CDR3 is TGCGCCAGCAGCTTGAGAGGGGTTACCGGCCTCAATGAGCAGTTCTTC. Translation gives CASSLRGVTGLNEQFF.

The chain couples TRBV5-5 to TRBJ1-4; 8 bases are shared with TRBD1. CDR3 length equals 18 residues. Germline values: CDR1 SGHKS, CDR2 YYEKEE (reference sequence). Unmatched junction bases numbered 18, after V lost 3 bases and J lost 8 bases. In nucleotides, the CDR3 is TGTGCCAGCAGCTCGCGCAGCGGTTCGCGGACAGGGAGCGAAAAACTGTTTTTT. This codes for CASSSRSGSRTGSEKLFF.

At least ten counts were recorded for this clonotype. The chain links TRBV10-3 to TRBJ2-7; a possible D gene is TRBD1 (5 bases). The germline V and J ends were trimmed by 9 bases and 1 base, with 7 bases remaining between them. This CDR3 is 11 amino acids long. The germline V gene encodes CDR1 ENHRY and CDR2 SYGVKD. The CDR3 DNA follows: TGTGCCATAGGGGAATCCTACGAGCAGTACTTC. Amino acid sequence: CAIGESYEQYF.

The chain joins TRBV15 to TRBJ2-3; 8 bases are a match to TRBD2. Germline V gene sequence: CDR1 LNHNV, CDR2 YYDKDF (reference sequence). The CDR3 is made up of 15 amino acids. The ends lost 6 bases at V and 2 bases at J; junction bases unmatched: 7. The CDR3 reads CATRVLAVPTDTQYF. The DNA of the CDR3 is TGTGCCACCAGGGTACTAGCGGTACCCACAGATACGCAGTATTTT.

This clonotype was observed many times. V is TRBV28 and J is TRBJ2-1; the match to TRBD2 covers 8 bases. Germline V gene sequence: CDR1 MDHEN, CDR2 SYDVKM. CDR3 length equals 16 residues. V lost 3 bases and J lost 0; bases outside the gene matches: 4. The CDR3 protein is CASSFEAGVSYNEQFF. DNA of the CDR3: TGTGCCAGCAGTTTTGAAGCGGGAGTCTCCTACAATGAGCAGTTCTTC.

This clonotype was counted only a few times. The genes are TRBV2 and TRBJ2-1; the match to TRBD1 covers 7 bases. Germline assignment: CDR1 SNHLY and CDR2 FYNNEI. The CDR3 is made up of 15 amino acids. Unmatched junction bases numbered 8, after V lost 3 bases and J lost 6 bases. This CDR3 is CASSDYRGVPNEQFF. CDR3 DNA: TGTGCCAGCAGTGATTACAGGGGAGTCCCCAATGAGCAGTTCTTC.

The chain has TRBV12-3 or TRBV12-4 and TRBJ2-4, with D perhaps TRBD2 (5 bases). Between the trimmed V and J ends, which lost 0 bases and 8 bases, there was a span of 17 bases. The CDR3 totals 16 residues. CDR3 nucleotides: TGTGCCAGCAGTTTAGCGATGGCAGTCCGGGGTGACATTCAGTACTTC. Protein product: CASSLAMAVRGDIQYF.

A remark on this clonotype: Its ends do not fully match the called genes, so a read error is possible. The chain employs TRBV4-1 and TRBJ2-7; either TRBD1 or TRBD2 may supply D (5 bases each). The CDR3 extends over 15 amino acids. The germline V gene encodes CDR1 MGHRA and CDR2 YSYEKL. CDR3 in amino acids: CASSHPGPFPYERYF. The CDR3 DNA follows: TGCGCCAGCAGCCACCCGGGGCCATTCCCCTACGAGCGGTACTTC.

The sample holds many counts of this clonotype. The V call is TRBV7-8, the J call TRBJ2-3; D is ambiguous. Germline loops: CDR1 SGHVS, CDR2 FQNEAQ. With 5 bases removed from V and 1 base from J, the gap between germline ends came to 16 bases. This CDR3 is 16 amino acids long. The CDR3 DNA sequence: TGTGCCAGCAGCCCTCTCCTATTAGGAGGCACAGATACGCAGTATTTT. It is translated as CASSPLLLGGTDTQYF.

The CDR3 is CASKRGGTGELFF. The CDR3 nucleotides are TGTGCCAGCAAAAGGGGGGGAACCGGGGAGCTGTTTTTT. The chain links TRBV12-3 or TRBV12-4 to TRBJ2-2; D possibly corresponds to TRBD2 (7 bases). Trimming left V 7 bases short and J 5 bases short, with 11 bases between. The CDR3 is made up of 13 amino acids.

J is TRBJ2-7 and V is TRBV4-2; no clear D gene. V lost 1 base to trimming and J lost 10 bases, with 23 bases between them. CDR1 and CDR2 from the germline V gene are LGHNA and YNFKEQ. The CDR3 is 16 residues long. The CDR3 spells CASSQVSSQGSPKQYF. Written as DNA, the CDR3 is TGTGCCAGCAGCCAAGTAAGCAGCCAAGGTTCACCTAAACAGTACTTC.

This clonotype was picked up a small number of times. The rearrangement links TRBV20-1 to TRBJ2-3; D unclear. V was trimmed by 0 bases and J by 2 bases, leaving 12 bases between them. The CDR3 covers 15 residues. Germline CDR1 is DFQATT and CDR2 is SNEGSKA (reference sequence). For the CDR3, the DNA is TGCAGTGCTAGAGATGGTTCTGTACACACAGATACGCAGTATTTT. It encodes CSARDGSVHTDTQYF.

The sample holds a few counts of this clonotype. The rearrangement links TRBV24-1 to TRBJ2-1; the D gene is possibly TRBD2 (7 bases). The germline V gene encodes CDR1 KGHDR and CDR2 SFDVKD. The V gene lost 0 bases and the J gene lost 5 bases, with 13 bases spanning the gap. The CDR3 spans 16 residues. The CDR3 sequence: CATSDLGAGAHNEQFF. In DNA form, the CDR3 reads TGTGCCACCAGTGATTTGGGGGCGGGGGCCCACAATGAGCAGTTCTTC.

Ten or more counts support this clonotype. Because the CDR3's place on the DNA is in doubt, the DNA is left out and the CDR3 is given as listed by TCRdb. V and J are TRBV18 and TRBJ2-5. The CDR3 length equals 13 residues, ends included. Germline V gene lookup returns CDR1 KGHSH and CDR2 LQKENI. CDR3 in amino acids: CASSPLWQETQYF.

The chain uses TRBV5-1 and TRBJ2-5; TRBD2 agrees at 9 bases. The trim removed 1 base at V and 3 bases at J, leaving 13 bases unmatched. The germline gives CDR1 SGHRS, CDR2 YFSETQ. The CDR3 is 18 residues long. The CDR3 region is CASSLSTLASGTEETQYF. The DNA of the CDR3 is TGCGCCAGCAGCTTGTCTACATTGGCTAGCGGGACAGAAGAGACCCAGTACTTC.